This T cell receptor (beta chain) was sequenced for a study of CD8+CD57+ T cells in acquired aplastic anemia. Trimming shortened V by 2 bases and J by 3 bases, and 14 bases separated the two germline ends. CDR3 length: 15 residues. Germline CDR1 is ENHRY and CDR2 is SYGVKD. Genomic DNA templated the TCR beta VDJ and CDR3 profiling. TCRdb itself ran the reads through MiXCR, one entry per CDR3 protein. The table records more than 100,000 distinct CDR3 sequences, around 46% of them present only once. Specimen: sorted CD4+, CD8+, or CD8+CD57+ T cells (not recorded which) from PBMCs. The chain joins TRBV10-3 to TRBJ2-7; D is possibly TRBD1 (6 bases). The TCR sequence derives from a human donor in good health, serving as a control. The CDR3 nucleotides read TGTGCCATCAGTGAGCCACAACAGGGTATCTACGAGCAGTACTTC. Translation gives CAISEPQQGIYEQYF.